Sequencing of this T cell receptor (beta chain) was carried out in a study of vaccination and CD4 T cells after COVID-19. For the study at large: The study drew post-COVID samples a median around 100 days after diagnosis (range 35 to 161). Timing of post-vaccine sample collection was a median around 75 days after dose two, with a range of 14 to 241. Cultures designated as controls were supplied with a CEFX pool, an HIV-1 Nef pool, or no peptide.

Germline trimming cut 3 bases from V and 7 bases from J; bases unmatched to any gene: 5. This CDR3 region has 13 residues. As to this clonotype: Its antigen is not known.

With the Oncomine TCR Beta short-read assay, DNA from cultured CD4+ T cells was sequenced. TCRdb re-derived calls from the PCR reads in MiXCR, one entry per CDR3 protein. This sample has approximately 8,800 distinct CDR3 sequences, with more than 35% found just once. Described treatment: roughly 10-day PBMC culture with coronavirus spike peptide pools or control peptides (ViraFEST assay). Ahead of the COVID-19 pandemic (2011-2018), the CD4+ T cells of the unexposed donor were collected. Material for sequencing was CD4+ T cells from blood, cultured in vitro. The receptor was isolated from a human donor in good health. This rearrangement joins TRBV12-3 or TRBV12-4 to TRBJ1-2, with TRBD1 identical over 7 bases. The CDR3 protein is CASSFEGAGGYTF. CDR3 in DNA: TGTGCCAGCAGTTTTGAGGGGGCGGGTGGCTACACCTTC.